This T cell receptor (beta chain) emerged from a study of cytomegalovirus exposure and HLA in healthy donors. Study-wide background: Inside one of the first data releases sat roughly 80 million unique TCRs taken from HLA-typed donors.

To note about this clone: Its antigen is not known.

Regarding the study as a whole: Association with HLA alleles at 0.05 false discovery rate was found for 17,000 or so TCR beta sequences in a later analysis.

V lost 5 bases and J lost 1, with 8 bases in between. This CDR3 spans 13 amino acids. Germline V lookup: CDR1 SEHNR, CDR2 FQNEAQ (reference sequence). The PCR contained 60 Vbeta and 13 Jbeta primers. The data were produced by immunoSEQ multiplex PCR, yet TCRdb's version contains in-frame clones alone and is incomplete. The table records 100,000 to 150,000 clones, about 74% of them present only once. This chain links TRBV7-9 with TRBJ1-1, with TRBD1 as a possible D gene (5 bases). Material for sequencing was PBMCs. The TCR was taken from a male donor in good health and CMV-seronegative. The CDR3 here is CASSPGGNTEAFF. Written as DNA, the CDR3 is TGTGCCAGCAGCCCCGGGGGGAACACTGAAGCTTTCTTT.